This paragraph reports one T cell receptor beta chain. The sample carries other DNA sequences with the same CDR3. This record comes from a study of shared clonotypes between healthy human individuals. Only in-frame clones appear in the TCRdb table, and some are missing; sequencing was by immunoSEQ multiplex PCR. Of a few million clones listed, 80% to 95% are singletons. Naivety among CD8 cells was defined by CD45RO negativity and positive CCR7 selection, thereby excluding terminally differentiated effector memory CD45RA+ cells. The CDR3 contains 14 residues. Germline values: CDR1 SEHNR, CDR2 FQNEAQ (reference sequence). The ends lost 5 bases at V and 4 bases at J; junction bases unmatched: 5.

The sequence came from a man aged 18 to 35 in good health. Some clones in this sample may be carry-over from other donors' samples. Sequenced: naive CD8+ T cells from PBMCs. V and J are TRBV7-9 and TRBJ1-1, with 9 bases that match TRBD1. CDR3 sequence: CASSTTGGGTEAFF. In nucleotides, the CDR3 is TGTGCCAGCAGCACGACAGGGGGTGGCACTGAAGCTTTCTTT.